This T cell receptor (beta chain) stems from a study of T-cell reconstitution after alpha-beta-depleted transplantation in children (dated by TCRdb to about 2016). Regarding the complete study: The study quantitatively tracked T-cell immune reconstitution after TCRalphabeta/CD19-depleted allogeneic hematopoietic cell transplantation in children using TCR repertoire profiling. What the work shows at the level of the full study, not this receptor alone: Apparently early alphabetaT-cell count recovery about two months after transplant reportedly relied on only several hundred rapidly expanded clones derived from non-depleted graft cells. In some patients, the high TCRbeta diversity seen at day 60 was put down to recipient T cells and intrathymic progenitors that had survived conditioning. Over the following months the frequencies of hyperexpanded clones went down, and after one year T-cell counts and TCRbeta diversity were mostly credited to newly produced T cells.

Read against the paper, the sample's treatment or condition label means: allogeneic hematopoietic cell transplantation with graft depleted of TCRalphabeta T cells and CD19 B cells. The children who served as transplant recipients had been given grafts of TCRalphabeta/CD19-depleted allogeneic hematopoietic cells. This clonotype has a handful of counts. The antigen it recognizes is unknown. No base quality values were provided; no much bigger clone lies one nucleotide off. From the cysteine up to the phenylalanine, the CDR3 has a length of 12 residues. The read is trimmed to its CDR3 DNA, 36 bases read in frame from base 1. V and J lose 2 bases and 5 bases, and a span of 7 bases separates them. In the germline V gene (reference sequence), CDR1 corresponds to MNHEY and CDR2 to SMNVEV. The library was produced with PCR. Sequencer: Illumina HiSeq 2500. TCR library preparation used molecular barcoding, with unique molecular identifiers applied to normalize quantification of the TCRbeta repertoire. TCRdb ran its own pipeline on the public reads, namely fastp trimming at Q25 and MiXCR clone calling, and kept in-frame beta chains. CDR3 protein sequences are deduplicated, and each keeps its most common genes and DNA. Across this sample there are a few hundred thousand distinct CDR3 sequences, with approximately 12% seen only once. Around 2% of the sample lies in the top ten.

The sequence derives from a male patient aged 5 to 17 who had a stem cell transplant for acute myeloid leukemia, so the T cells may come from the graft donor. The specimen comprised PBMCs, mostly from graft donor cells, sampled 360 days after TCRalphabeta/CD19-depleted stem cell transplant. This chain is built from TRBV27 and TRBJ2-7; the D gene remains uncertain. CDR3 loop: CASSLPNNEQYF. The DNA sequence is given as TGTGCCAGCAGTTTACCTAACAACGAGCAGTACTTC.